The 27 T cell receptor beta chains below were found in one sample sequenced in a study of T cell responses to AZD1222 COVID-19 vaccine. TCRdb's table, derived via immunoSEQ multiplex PCR, lists solely in-frame clones and lacks some. This table holds 15,000 to 20,000 clones, roughly 81% found once. This specimen was peripheral blood, taken 28 days after the second AZD1222 dose. The receptors were gathered from an adult who received the AZD1222 COVID-19 vaccine.

The rearrangement uses TRBV2 and TRBJ1-4, with D perhaps TRBD1 (5 bases). Germline V gene sequence: CDR1 SNHLY, CDR2 FYNNEI. The CDR3 runs to 16 residues. V shed 1 base and J shed 3 bases, with 12 bases lying between them. This chain's CDR3 is CASSEGWDGANEKLFF. CDR3 nucleotide sequence: TGTGCCAGCAGTGAAGGTTGGGACGGAGCTAATGAAAAACTGTTTTTT.

The V call is TRBV7-9, the J call TRBJ2-2; 9 bases line up with TRBD2. V gave up 2 bases and J gave up 3 bases; unmatched junction bases: 7. Germline V gives CDR1 SEHNR, CDR2 FQNEAQ (reference sequence). There are 17 residues in the CDR3. As DNA, the CDR3 is TGTGCCAGCAGCTTAAAATCGCGCGGGGGGGACACCGGGGAGCTGTTTTTT. This codes for CASSLKSRGGDTGELFF.

The V call is TRBV21-1, the J call TRBJ2-1; the table's D call TRBD2 went unverified against the DNA. TRBV21-1 is flagged as a pseudogene. The CDR3 runs 16 residues. This CDR3 is CASARLAGLSYNEQFF. The DNA for the CDR3 is TGTGCCAGCGCACGACTAGCGGGGCTCTCCTACAATGAGCAGTTCTTC.

This rearrangement joins TRBV7-2 to TRBJ1-3; D is undetermined. The CDR3 totals 15 residues. From germline, CDR1 is SGHTA and CDR2 FQGNSA. V lost 1 base and J lost 0, with 7 bases in between. CDR3 sequence reads: CASSLGVPSGNTIYF. The CDR3 nucleotides are TGTGCCAGCAGCTTAGGGGTCCCCTCTGGAAACACCATATATTTT.

This chain joins TRBV6-2 or TRBV6-3 and TRBJ1-2; 9 bases map to TRBD1. This CDR3 contains 13 residues. Germline CDR1 MNHEY, CDR2 SVGEGT. The J segment lost 8 bases and the V segment lost 4 bases, leaving 5 bases of the junction unmatched. The DNA of the CDR3 is TGTGCCAGCAGTTGGGACAGGGCTTACGGCTACACCTTC. This gives the protein CASSWDRAYGYTF.

This clone qualifies as medium-sized. The chain joins TRBV2 to TRBJ1-1; D possibly corresponds to TRBD1 (6 bases). Per the germline V gene, CDR1 is SNHLY and CDR2 is FYNNEI. Trimming shortened V by 5 bases and J by 4 bases, and 17 bases separated the two germline ends. The CDR3 is 15 amino acids. CDR3 DNA sequence: TGTGCCAGCAGTTCGCGGGGGGCACCCCTCACTGAAGCTTTCTTT. It yields the protein CASSSRGAPLTEAFF.

V is TRBV19 and J is TRBJ2-7; 9 bases map to TRBD1. V lost 0 bases to trimming and J lost 4 bases; unmatched junction nucleotides: 4. The CDR3 totals 15 residues. Germline loops: CDR1 LNHDA, CDR2 SQIVND (reference sequence). The CDR3 here is CASSIDRDRAYEQYF. The CDR3 bases are TGTGCCAGTAGTATAGACCGGGACAGGGCGTACGAGCAGTACTTC.

The DNA of the CDR3 is TGTGCCAGCAGCCCAACTAACAGGCTGAACACTGAAGCTTTCTTT. Its translation is CASSPTNRLNTEAFF. The chain links TRBV7-9 to TRBJ1-1; D is perhaps TRBD1 (5 bases). The germline CDR1 and CDR2 sequences are SEHNR and FQNEAQ (reference sequence). This CDR3 region has 15 residues. V was pared by 5 bases and J by 0 bases, with 13 bases between.

This chain uses TRBV27 with TRBJ1-1; D is undetermined. Germline V gene data show CDR1 as MNHEY and CDR2 as SMNVEV (reference sequence). Trimming left V 5 bases short and J 5 bases short, with 12 bases between. The CDR3 sequence is 13 residues long. The chain's CDR3 is CASSPMEVTEAFF. The CDR3 DNA sequence: TGTGCCAGCAGTCCTATGGAGGTAACTGAAGCTTTCTTT.

This clone has only one observation. The chain employs TRBV5-6 and TRBJ1-2; no firm D call. Germline-derived CDR1 and CDR2 are SGHDT and YYEEEE. Trimming stripped 0 bases from V and 8 bases from J, with 11 bases between. This CDR3 spans 13 amino acids. The CDR3 is CASSLDEGPGYTF. For the CDR3, the DNA is TGTGCCAGCAGCTTGGATGAGGGTCCGGGCTACACCTTC.

The V gene is TRBV7-2, the J gene TRBJ2-7; D is unclear. V was pared by 6 bases and J by 2 bases, with 14 bases between. Germline-derived CDR1 and CDR2 are SGHTA and FQGNSA. The CDR3 has 14 amino acids. The CDR3 reads CASRLGPDPYEQYF. DNA of the CDR3: TGTGCCAGCAGGCTAGGCCCTGACCCCTACGAGCAGTACTTC.

This chain links TRBV7-3 with TRBJ2-3; 7 nucleotides agree with TRBD1. Germline V CDR1 and CDR2: SGHTA, FQGTGA. The CDR3 extends over 15 amino acids. Trimming at V came to 5 bases and at J to 5 bases, leaving 10 bases not matched to a gene. This CDR3 reads CASSVRGRTGDTQYF. The DNA of the CDR3 is TGTGCCAGCAGCGTAAGGGGGCGAACCGGAGATACGCAGTATTTT.

J is TRBJ2-7 and V is TRBV5-1; D perhaps matches TRBD1 (6 bases). Germline V gene data show CDR1 as SGHRS and CDR2 as YFSETQ. Trimming removed 4 bases from V and 0 bases from J, with 20 bases in between. The CDR3 has 17 residues. The CDR3 spells CASSLQPGEGRSYEQYF. In nucleotides, the CDR3 is TGCGCCAGCAGCCTTCAGCCAGGGGAAGGCCGCTCCTACGAGCAGTACTTC.

This clone was seen a few times. The rearrangement links TRBV3-1 (or the pseudogene TRBV3-2) to TRBJ1-3; no definite D call. The V end was cut by 3 bases, the J end by 4 bases, with 7 bases between. Germline CDR1 and CDR2: LGHDT and YNNKEL (reference sequence). This CDR3 comprises 13 residues. The DNA for the CDR3 is TGTGCCAGCAGCCAGTCTGACGGAAACACCATATATTTT. Its protein product is CASSQSDGNTIYF.

V gene TRBV18 combines with J gene TRBJ1-3; tentative D call: TRBD1 (5 bases). Germline-derived CDR1 and CDR2 are KGHSH and LQKENI. Trimming took off 11 bases at V and 0 bases at J, with 14 bases between the two ends. The CDR3 contains 14 residues. CDR3 DNA: TGTGCCTCGGGGCGACTGAGCTCTGGAAACACCATATATTTT. Its protein product is CASGRLSSGNTIYF.

CDR3 protein: CASSLVRGDYGYTF. In DNA form, the CDR3 reads TGTGCCAGCAGCTTGGTCCGGGGGGACTATGGCTACACCTTC. The chain joins TRBV5-8 to TRBJ1-2, with D tentatively TRBD1 (5 bases). This CDR3 comprises 14 residues. Germline values: CDR1 SGHTS, CDR2 YDEGEE. Trimming took off 0 bases at V and 3 bases at J, with 9 bases between the two ends.

The chain is built from TRBV10-1 and TRBJ1-1; the D gene is possibly TRBD1 (6 bases). From germline, CDR1 is WNHNN and CDR2 SYGVQD (reference sequence). This CDR3 contains 13 residues. Deletions cut 5 bases from V and 1 base from J, with 8 bases between. The CDR3 nucleotides read TGCGCCAGCAGTCTGACAGGGAACACTGAAGCTTTCTTT. Its protein is CASSLTGNTEAFF.

This chain links TRBV7-2 with TRBJ1-6; TRBD1 matches 8 bases. Germline lookup yields CDR1 SGHTA and CDR2 FQGNSA. The V segment lost 2 bases and the J segment 9 bases; nucleotides outside the gene matches: 6. CDR3 length: 15 residues. DNA for the CDR3: TGTGCCAGCAGCTTATATTTACAGGGGGTTTCACCCCTCCACTTT. This translates into CASSLYLQGVSPLHF.

V usage is TRBV7-2 and J usage is TRBJ2-3; D tentatively reads TRBD1 or TRBD2 (7 bases each). CDR1 and CDR2 from the germline V gene are SGHTA and FQGNSA. This CDR3 has 17 amino acids. V was shortened by 5 bases and J by 4 bases, with 22 bases between the two germline ends. The CDR3 nucleotides read TGTGCCAGCAGCCCGACCGGAGGGGGAGGGGGCGCAGATACGCAGTATTTT. It is translated as CASSPTGGGGGADTQYF.

This clone showed up just once. The rearrangement links TRBV18 to TRBJ2-7; TRBD1 matches at 9 bases. V trimming: 0 bases; J trimming: 3 bases; junction bases outside the gene matches: 0. Germline V gene lookup returns CDR1 KGHSH and CDR2 LQKENI. The CDR3 length is 14 residues. The CDR3 region is CASSPPGQGYEQYF. For the CDR3, the DNA is TGTGCCAGCTCACCACCGGGACAGGGCTACGAGCAGTACTTC.

V gene TRBV19 combines with J gene TRBJ1-2; D gene uncertain. V dropped 4 bases and J dropped 2 bases, with 17 bases sitting between them. CDR1 is LNHDA and CDR2 is SQIVND in the germline V gene (reference sequence). The CDR3 runs 16 residues. CDR3 DNA sequence: TGTGCCAGTAGTAGTCCTCCGGCCGCTCCAAACTATGGCTACACCTTC. Translation: CASSSPPAAPNYGYTF.

The gene calls are TRBV29-1 and TRBJ2-6; the D gene is possibly TRBD2 (5 bases). This CDR3 has 14 residues. Trimming pared 7 bases from V and 1 base from J, leaving 11 bases between. Germline V CDR1 and CDR2: SQVTM, ANQGSEA. The CDR3 reads CSAPTGSGANVLTF. The CDR3 DNA follows: TGCAGCGCCCCAACGGGGTCTGGGGCCAACGTCCTGACTTTC. The full variable domain, rest sourced from reference TRBV29-1 and TRBJ2-6, is SAVISQKPSRDICQRGTSLTIQCQVDSQVTMMFWYRQQPGQSLTLIATANQGSEATYESGFVIDKFPISRPNLTFSTLTVSNMSPEDSSIYLCSAPTGSGANVLTFGAGSRLTVL.

The chain is built from TRBV3-1 (or the pseudogene TRBV3-2) and TRBJ1-3; D call uncertain. Looked up from germline, CDR1 is LGHDT and CDR2 is YNNKEL (reference sequence). The germline V and J ends were trimmed by 2 bases and 9 bases, with 14 bases remaining between them. CDR3 length: 14 amino acids. As DNA, the CDR3 is TGTGCCAGCAGCCAAACCTTCCGAGCGGGCACCATATATTTT. Translation gives CASSQTFRAGTIYF.

This chain joins TRBV13 and TRBJ2-7; tentative D call: TRBD1 (6 bases). The germline V gene encodes CDR1 PRHDT and CDR2 FYEKMQ (reference sequence). V dropped 2 bases and J dropped 6 bases, with 11 bases sitting between them. The CDR3 contains 13 residues. In DNA form, the CDR3 reads TGTGCCAGCAGCTTATCGGCAGGGGTCGAGCAGTACTTC. It encodes CASSLSAGVEQYF.

The V gene is TRBV9, the J gene TRBJ2-7; TRBD2 might be the D (6 bases). The germline V gene has CDR1 SGDLS and CDR2 YYNGEE. This CDR3 comprises 16 residues. V dropped 2 bases and J dropped 0 bases, with 15 bases sitting between them. The CDR3 here is CASSVGLSGSSYEQYF. The CDR3 DNA follows: TGTGCCAGCAGCGTTGGACTCTCCGGGAGCTCCTACGAGCAGTACTTC.

The chain joins TRBV7-3 to TRBJ2-3, with TRBD1 matching 7 bases. V dropped 5 bases and J dropped 5; count of bases not matched to a gene: 7. The CDR3 contains 14 residues. The germline CDR1 and CDR2 sequences are SGHTA and FQGTGA. The CDR3 bases are TGTGCCAGCAGCCGACAGACAGGGCAAGATACGCAGTATTTT. This translates into CASSRQTGQDTQYF.

CDR3 region: CASKLSGTDTQYF. For the CDR3, the DNA is TGTGCCAGCAAACTTAGCGGTACAGATACGCAGTATTTT. The rearrangement uses TRBV6-5 and TRBJ2-3; D is possibly TRBD2 (6 bases). CDR1 is MNHEY and CDR2 is SVGAGI in the germline V gene. CDR3 length: 13 residues. V lost 7 bases to trimming and J lost 3 bases, with 11 bases between them.